This T cell receptor beta chain was sequenced for a study of beta chain features in type 1 diabetes. Based on CD45RO/CCR7/CD25/CD127/CD95/CD27, CD4+ regulatory, stem cell-like memory, naive and central memory cells were sorted. Each of the sorted populations had a purity greater than 95%. Germline V CDR1 and CDR2: LGHNA, YNFKEQ. This CDR3 spans 16 amino acids. V gave up 2 bases and J gave up 0 bases, with 11 bases separating them. Overall study findings and caveats: Among patients with Type 1 diabetes, TCRB CDR3s were moderately but significantly shorter in every one of the four CD4+ subsets. VDJ junctions from patients with type 1 diabetes contained fewer insertions and more deletions.

The sequenced template was cDNA made from the entire isolated RNA. The read count averaged approximately 3.3 million across naive, central memory and regulatory T cell samples. Some clones are missing from TCRdb's copy, which holds only in-frame ones; the method was immunoSEQ multiplex PCR. In the table there are about 160,000 clones, around 8% of which are singletons. Comment on this clone: Its antigen is as yet unknown.

The TCR sequence derives from a woman between 40 and 55 years old with type 1 diabetes. Sequencing was done on a sample of central memory CD4+ T cells from blood. The chain recombines TRBV4-2 with TRBJ1-5; D call uncertain. The CDR3 coding sequence is TGTGCCAGCAGCCAATGGCTTTCTGGTAGCAATCAGCCCCAGCATTTT. Encoded protein: CASSQWLSGSNQPQHF.